This is a list of T cell receptor beta chains from one sample in a study of blood T cell repertoires in COVID-19. Some clones are missing from TCRdb's copy, which holds only in-frame ones; the method was immunoSEQ multiplex PCR. The top ten hold about 4% of the sample, which has about 170,000 clones, approximately 87% seen once. The sequencing sample was made of peripheral blood. The receptor set was obtained from a man between 18 and 29 years old with active or convalescent COVID-19. The CDR3 runs from the conserved cysteine through the conserved F or W. The order of the fields is V gene, J gene, clone size, D gene, CDR3 protein, CDR3 DNA. D genes are given only for firm matches. For some rows the clone size is stated as once, few or many, or as a class when expanded; others skip it.

>TRBV28|TRBJ1-5|NA|NA
CASSFGLYQPQHF
TGTGCCAGCAGTTTTGGGCTCTATCAGCCCCAGCATTTT
>TRBV9|TRBJ1-6|NA|NA
CASSVEARAGYSPLHF
TGTGCCAGCAGCGTAGAGGCCAGGGCTGGGTATTCACCCCTCCACTTT
>TRBV24-1|TRBJ2-2|NA|NA
CATSAAGNTGELFF
TGTGCCACCAGTGCGGCAGGGAACACCGGGGAGCTGTTTTTT
>TRBV18|TRBJ2-2|NA|NA
CASSPILAGELFF
TGTGCCAGCTCGCCTATACTAGCCGGGGAGCTGTTTTTT
>TRBV5-8|TRBJ2-1|NA|NA
CASMLRSGFFYNEQFF
TGTGCCAGCATGCTGCGGTCCGGATTTTTCTACAATGAGCAGTTCTTC
>TRBV6-1|TRBJ1-2|NA|NA
CASSEVGRGKGYTF
TGTGCCAGCAGTGAAGTAGGCAGGGGTAAAGGCTACACCTTC
>TRBV25-1|TRBJ2-1|NA|NA
CASSPTGSRYNEQFF
TGTGCCAGCAGTCCTACAGGGAGTCGGTACAATGAGCAGTTCTTC
>TRBV11-3|TRBJ2-7|NA|NA
CASSLGGSQRSEQYF
TGTGCCAGCAGCTTAGGCGGGTCCCAGAGGAGCGAGCAGTACTTC
>TRBV7-9|TRBJ2-2|NA|NA
CASSTLQVNTGELFF
TGTGCCAGCAGCACGCTTCAGGTCAACACCGGGGAGCTGTTTTTT
>TRBV24-1|TRBJ1-5|NA|TRBD1
CATRLLGTGSNQPQHF
TGTGCCACCCGACTCCTAGGGACAGGAAGCAATCAGCCCCAGCATTTT
>TRBV28|TRBJ1-2|NA|NA
CASSPRGSARSGYTF
TGTGCCAGCAGTCCCCGGGGTTCGGCAAGGTCTGGCTACACCTTC
>TRBV25-1|TRBJ2-1|NA|TRBD2
CASSEYAPLAANEQFF
TGTGCCAGCAGTGAATATGCGCCACTAGCGGCCAATGAGCAGTTCTTC
>TRBV11-3|TRBJ2-5|NA|TRBD2
CASSARTSGGGWETQYF
TGTGCCAGCAGCGCGAGGACTAGCGGTGGAGGTTGGGAGACCCAGTACTTC
>TRBV27|TRBJ1-5|NA|NA
CASSFGGLGNQPQHF
TGTGCCAGCAGTTTCGGGGGATTGGGCAATCAGCCCCAGCATTTT
>TRBV30|TRBJ2-2|NA|TRBD2
CAWSPPSGRATGELFF
TGTGCCTGGAGCCCGCCTAGCGGGAGGGCCACCGGGGAGCTGTTTTTT
>TRBV7-9|TRBJ1-1|NA|NA
CASSLLEENTEAFF
TGTGCCAGCAGCTTACTCGAGGAGAACACTGAAGCTTTCTTT
>TRBV11-2|TRBJ1-1|NA|NA
CASSLTGPNTEAFF
TGTGCCAGCAGCTTGACAGGACCAAACACTGAAGCTTTCTTT
>TRBV30|TRBJ2-1|NA|NA
CARRSGMSSYNEQFF
TGTGCCCGCCGATCGGGAATGAGCTCCTACAATGAGCAGTTCTTC
>TRBV4-1|TRBJ1-4|NA|TRBD1
CASSQERVGTASKDNEKLFF
TGCGCCAGCAGCCAAGAACGGGTGGGGACAGCTTCTAAAGATAATGAAAAACTGTTTTTT
>TRBV7-9|TRBJ2-2|NA|TRBD1
CASSLDRVNTGELFF
TGTGCCAGCAGCCTGGACAGGGTGAACACCGGGGAGCTGTTTTTT
>TRBV4-1|TRBJ1-4|NA|NA
CASSQVPRGHEKLFF
TGCGCCAGCAGCCAAGTTCCCAGGGGTCATGAAAAACTGTTTTTT
>TRBV19|TRBJ1-4|NA|TRBD1
CASSSALTGGTTNEKLFF
TGTGCCAGTAGTTCCGCCTTGACAGGGGGCACAACTAATGAAAAACTGTTTTTT
>TRBV2|TRBJ1-2|NA|NA
CASSEIQGYGYTF
TGTGCCAGCAGTGAAATCCAGGGATATGGCTACACCTTC
>TRBV2|TRBJ2-2|NA|NA
CASSGETGNTGELFF
TGTGCCAGCAGTGGGGAGACAGGGAACACCGGGGAGCTGTTTTTT
>TRBV10-1|TRBJ2-5|NA|TRBD1
CASGGTGARETQYF
TGCGCCAGCGGCGGGACAGGGGCAAGGGAGACCCAGTACTTC
>TRBV6-1|TRBJ1-2|NA|NA
CASSRNDQVQYGYTF
TGTGCCAGCAGTCGCAACGACCAGGTCCAGTATGGCTACACCTTC
>TRBV6-4|TRBJ1-6|NA|TRBD1
CASSDGRGFSSPLHF
TGTGCCAGCAGTGACGGCAGGGGGTTTTCATCACCCCTCCACTTT
>TRBV5-1|TRBJ1-3|NA|TRBD1
CASRLTGDSGNTIYF
TGCGCCAGCAGGTTAACAGGGGACTCTGGAAACACCATATATTTT
>TRBV2|TRBJ2-3|NA|TRBD2
CASSGEGQSTDTQYF
TGTGCCAGCAGTGGGGAGGGGCAGAGTACAGATACGCAGTATTTT
>TRBV5-1|TRBJ2-3|NA|NA
CASSSRDTFTDTQYF
TGCGCCAGCAGCTCCCGGGACACCTTCACAGATACGCAGTATTTT
>TRBV3-1/TRBV3-2|TRBJ1-4|NA|TRBD1
CASRKDRWSRGEKLFF
TGTGCCAGCAGAAAGGACAGGTGGTCGCGGGGTGAAAAACTGTTTTTT
>TRBV10-2|TRBJ1-3|NA|NA
CASSEKRQTTLLLSGNTIYF
TGCGCCAGCAGTGAGAAGCGACAGACCACTTTACTCCTCTCTGGAAACACCATATATTTT
>TRBV7-6|TRBJ2-7|NA|TRBD2
CASSPVGSGRNAQYF
TGTGCCAGCAGCCCCGTGGGTAGCGGGAGAAATGCGCAGTACTTC
>TRBV28|TRBJ1-4|once|TRBD1
CASSQPLGGQTTNEKLFF
TGTGCCAGCAGCCAACCACTGGGGGGACAGACAACTAATGAAAAACTGTTTTTT
>TRBV28|TRBJ2-7|NA|TRBD2
CASSSGTSAHEQYF
TGTGCCAGCAGCTCCGGGACTAGCGCCCACGAGCAGTACTTC
>TRBV5-4|TRBJ1-3|NA|NA
CASSLFRESGNTIYF
TGTGCCAGCAGCTTATTCAGGGAATCTGGAAACACCATATATTTT
>TRBV7-3|TRBJ2-1|NA|NA
CASSQPWDGGGNEQFF
TGTGCCAGCAGCCAACCTTGGGACGGGGGAGGAAATGAGCAGTTCTTC